This T cell receptor beta chain was recovered during a study of CD8+ T cells in alopecia areata (dated by TCRdb to the late 2010s). Regarding the study in general: The treated patients took part in an open-label pilot trial in which moderate-to-severe alopecia areata was treated with oral tofacitinib at 5 to 10 mg twice daily. Tofacitinib was administered for 6 to 18 months, and 6 months of follow-up off drug were then conducted to assess delayed response and recurrence. Disease severity in treated patients was measured with the SALT score, which quantifies the percentage of affected scalp surface area. To study T cell clonal expansion in alopecia areata, the researchers applied high-throughput TCRbeta sequencing to both the C3H/HeJ mouse model and human patients. In humans, TCRbeta sequencing was performed on scalp tissue and on sorted CD4+ and CD8+ peripheral blood T cells from healthy controls and from patients with patchy or totalis/universalis alopecia areata. Biopsies were taken from tofacitinib-treated patients at baseline and at 4 and 24 weeks of treatment, and a later scalp biopsy was taken in several of the tofacitinib-treated patients. Clonality in the scalp was compared among normal scalp (n=4), patchy alopecia areata scalp (n=8), and alopecia totalis/universalis scalp (n=8). The RNA source kit depended on sample type: the PAXgene miRNA kit for fixed scalp, the miRNeasy kit for PBMCs, and the RNeasy kit for mouse skin. TCRbeta CDR3 regions were amplified by immunoSEQ multiplex PCR with 35 Vbeta forward and 13 Jbeta reverse primers.

Library preparation was by the immunoSEQ multiplex PCR assay. RNA was extracted from all samples and reverse transcribed into cDNA as template for TCR sequencing. SuperScript III was used for first-strand cDNA synthesis, primed with a 2:1 mix of oligo-dT and random hexamers. Amplification bias was assessed with a synthetic immune receptor repertoire, and residual bias was removed computationally. Processing in the source paper ran as follows. Raw reads were preprocessed for error removal, and CDR3 was defined according to IMGT conventions as running from the conserved cysteine to phenylalanine. Clonality was computed by normalizing Shannon entropy by log2 of the number of productive unique TCRs and subtracting the result from 1. Whether each scalp clone was CD4 or CD8 was inferred by checking scalp TCRbeta sequences against the CD4 and CD8 repertoires from sorted blood. TCRdb obtained this table from immuneACCESS and retained in-frame rearrangements with V and J assigned. These tables miss some clones; where compared with another copy, unresolved V genes account for less than half of the shortfall, and the remainder is unexplained. D and trimming were read from the DNA, whereas the V and J calls and clone size are those reported in that table. In all, the sample holds roughly 190,000 clones, and 45% to 65% of those were seen once. The top ten clonotypes cover less than 4% of the sample.

Paper-wide results and their limitations: Because the treated cohort was small and had just a single nonresponder, larger studies are needed to establish links between baseline CD8+ expansion and response. Many expanded lesional clones were found to persist in scalp and blood during tofacitinib treatment, and relapse after treatment cessation may be partly explained by this persistence. Lesional scalp, especially in alopecia totalis/universalis, showed higher clonality and more expanded CD8+ clones than normal scalp, suggesting antigenic drive. Scalp TCR repertoire analysis is complicated because resident alphabeta T cells in normal human skin are also sequenced, whereas mouse skin is dominated by gammadelta T cells. With tofacitinib, both scalp clonality and the number of expanded CD8+ clones among the top 100 scalp clones went down significantly. Compared with mice, TCR sequences shared between patients were less clear, possibly partly because of HLA diversity across the patient population.

The time point label of this sample denotes: around 4 weeks on oral tofacitinib. The treatment or condition label on this specimen signifies: oral pan-JAK inhibitor, 5-10 mg twice daily. Peripheral blood and lesional scalp punch biopsies were obtained from patients with alopecia areata. PBMCs were separated by density centrifugation and stained for CD3, CD4 and CD8, after which CD4+ and CD8+ T cells were sorted on a FACSAria. As encoded in the germline V gene, CDR1 is SGHRS while CDR2 is YFSETQ. The CDR3 covers 15 residues, taking in both the cysteine and the phenylalanine. Here the CDR3 DNA is all that survives: 45 bases in frame from base 1. Germline trimming amounts to 4 bases on V and 0 bases on J, with 2 as the count of junction bases outside the gene matches. This clone was seen only once. The target of this receptor is not known. Within one base of it there is no much larger clone, and no base qualities were kept.

This receptor was obtained from a human donor with alopecia areata. The starting material was CD4+ T cells sorted from blood, obtained at week 4, from a patient treated with tofacitinib. The rearrangement combines TRBV5-1 with TRBJ2-5, with TRBD2 matching 11 junction bases. The CDR3 region reads CASSGLAGYQETQYF. The bases are TGCGCCAGCAGCGGACTAGCGGGTTACCAAGAGACCCAGTACTTC.